A selection of T cell receptor beta chains follows, all from one sample in a study of shared clonotypes between healthy human individuals. Here immunoSEQ multiplex PCR was the method, and the copy in TCRdb shows in-frame clones only, minus some. The profile shows approximately 2.1 million clones, more than 80% of them singletons. Sequenced: naive CD4+ T cells from PBMCs. The source is a young man in good health. Some clones in this sample may be carry-over from other donors' samples. The CDR3 runs from the conserved cysteine through the conserved F or W. A D gene is named only where the DNA matches it firmly. Size is omitted from some rows. Given values are once, few, many or a class for expanded clones.

.	TRBV7-9	TRBJ1-1	.	TGTGCCAGCATTCTGGGGACTGGGAACACTGAAGCTTTCTTT	CASILGTGNTEAFF
.	TRBV20-1	TRBJ2-7	.	TGCAGTGCTAGCTACAGGGTCGAGCAGTACTTC	CSASYRVEQYF
.	TRBV5-6	TRBJ2-2	.	TGTGCCAGCAGCCCAAAACCGGGACAAGCCACCGGGGAGCTGTTTTTT	CASSPKPGQATGELFF
TRBD1	TRBV2	TRBJ1-1	few	TGTGCCAGCAGTCGTACAGGGGACACTGAAGCTTTCTTT	CASSRTGDTEAFF
.	TRBV11-2	TRBJ1-3	.	TGTGCCAGCAGCCCCCGGGGCGGGGTCCACTCTGGAAACACCATATATTTT	CASSPRGGVHSGNTIYF
TRBD1	TRBV5-1	TRBJ2-2	once	TGCGCCAGCAGCTTAGGGGACAGATCCACCGGGGAGCTGTTTTTT	CASSLGDRSTGELFF
.	TRBV5-6	TRBJ1-1	.	TGTGCCAGCAGCCTCCTCGGGGGTATAGGGAACACTGAAGCTTTCTTT	CASSLLGGIGNTEAFF
.	TRBV9	TRBJ2-6	.	TGTGCCAGCAGCGCCCTGACCGGTGGCTCTGGGGCCAACGTCCTGACTTTC	CASSALTGGSGANVLTF
.	TRBV7-3	TRBJ2-1	.	TGTGCCAGCAGCCCGAGCGGTAGCTCCTACAATGAGCAGTTCTTC	CASSPSGSSYNEQFF
TRBD1	TRBV19	TRBJ1-1	once	TGTGCCGCGCACCGACAGGGGGGATCTGAAGCTTTCTTT	CAAHRQGGSEAFF
TRBD1	TRBV18	TRBJ2-5	.	TGTGCCAGCTCACCAAGGGGGCGCTGGGAGACCCAGTACTTC	CASSPRGRWETQYF
.	TRBV7-9	TRBJ2-3	.	TGTGCCAGCAGCATTGGGGCTAGCACAGATACGCAGTATTTT	CASSIGASTDTQYF
.	TRBV19	TRBJ1-1	.	TGTGCCAGTAGTATAGTAGGGGGAGTCACTGAAGCTTTCTTT	CASSIVGGVTEAFF
.	TRBV11-2	TRBJ2-7	.	TGTGCCAGCAGCCCGGGTGGGGCCGGGCAGTACTTC	CASSPGGAGQYF
TRBD2	TRBV4-2	TRBJ2-1	.	TGTGCCAGCAGCCAAGAAGGGACTAGCGATTATTTGTTCTTC	CASSQEGTSDYLFF
.	TRBV5-7	TRBJ2-7	once	TGTGCCAGCAGCTTGGGATTTTGTGGGGCTAGCGAATCCTACGAGCAGTACTTC	CASSLGFCGASESYEQYF
.	TRBV9	TRBJ2-1	.	TGTGCCAGCAGCCGCGACCCGTACAATGAGCAGTTCTTC	CASSRDPYNEQFF
.	TRBV28	TRBJ1-2	.	TGTGCCAGCAGTTTCCGGGAGGGCTACACCTTC	CASSFREGYTF
.	TRBV7-3	TRBJ1-1	.	TGTGCCAGCAGCCTGGGGGGAAGGCACACTGAAGCTTTCTTT	CASSLGGRHTEAFF
.	TRBV5-4	TRBJ2-3	.	TGTGCCAGCAGCGGTGCGACCGCAGATACGCAGTATTTT	CASSGATADTQYF
.	TRBV20-1	TRBJ2-1	.	TGCAGTGCCGGCTGGTTGGAGCAGTTCTTC	CSAGWLEQFF
TRBD1	TRBV7-9	TRBJ1-4	.	TGTGCCAGCAGCTTATTACTGGACAGGGGGCACCTGAATGAAAAACTGTTTTTT	CASSLLLDRGHLNEKLFF
.	TRBV6-1	TRBJ1-5	.	TGTGCCAGCAGTGAGGTCAATTACAATCAGCCCCAGCATTTT	CASSEVNYNQPQHF
TRBD1	TRBV19	TRBJ2-2	.	TGTGCCAGTTCCGGGACAGTAAACACCGGGGAGCTGTTTTTT	CASSGTVNTGELFF
TRBD1	TRBV11-1	TRBJ2-1	.	TGTGCCAGCAGCGCCCTGGGGTCGGGGACAGGGTACAATGAGCAGTTCTTC	CASSALGSGTGYNEQFF
.	TRBV30	TRBJ2-1	once	TGTGCCTGGAGGCAGAGCAATGAGCAGTTCTTC	CAWRQSNEQFF
.	TRBV25-1	TRBJ1-2	.	TGTGCCAGCAGTGAATATGGGAAAGGCTACACCTTC	CASSEYGKGYTF
TRBD1	TRBV5-1	TRBJ1-2	.	TGCGCCAGCAGCCAACAGGGGGGAAGGTATGGCTACACCTTC	CASSQQGGRYGYTF
.	TRBV5-1	TRBJ2-6	.	TGCGCCAGCAGGAAGTCGGGTGTTCGGGACTCTGGGGCCAACGTCCTGACTTTC	CASRKSGVRDSGANVLTF
TRBD1	TRBV7-9	TRBJ1-4	few	TGTGCCAGCAGCTTGGACAGGGCGCTGTTTTTT	CASSLDRALFF
TRBD2	TRBV10-3	TRBJ2-5	once	TGTGCCATCAGTAAGCTAGCGGGAGCTTTAGAGACCCAGTACTTC	CAISKLAGALETQYF
.	TRBV7-2	TRBJ2-7	.	TGTGCCAGCAGCCCCACGGGAGCATCACTCTACGAGCAGTACTTC	CASSPTGASLYEQYF
.	TRBV11-3	TRBJ1-4	.	TGTGCCAGCAGCTTAGGGGGTGGAAAACTGTTTTTT	CASSLGGGKLFF
TRBD2	TRBV2	TRBJ2-5	.	TGTGCCAGCAGTGCGGACTCGGGAGGGGGTCTGGTCCAAGAGACCCAGTACTTC	CASSADSGGGLVQETQYF
TRBD2	TRBV11-2	TRBJ2-7	.	TGTGCCAGCAGCTCAAGAGTACTAGCGGAGACCTGGGATGAGCAGTACTTC	CASSSRVLAETWDEQYF
TRBD1	TRBV27	TRBJ2-7	once	TGTGCCAGCAGTTTGGGCAGGGGGATCTACGAGCAGTACTTC	CASSLGRGIYEQYF